The sequence of this TCR beta chain was determined in a study of response to subunit inactivated influenza vaccine. In TCRdb, the RT-PCR reads were re-called with MiXCR into one record per CDR3 protein. This sample has more than 700,000 distinct CDR3 sequences, with less than 25% found just once. As concerns this clonotype: Antigen: not known.

Study-wide findings and caveats: Every seasonal influenza vaccination brings in few new T cells, the authors suggested.

The CDR3 length is 18 residues. From germline, CDR1 is LGHNA and CDR2 YSLEER. V lost 0 bases, J lost 5 bases, and 9 bases stayed unmatched. V is TRBV4-3 and J is TRBJ2-1, with TRBD2 matching over 11 bases. Sequenced here: PBMCs from blood, sampled roughly 5 days after vaccination. This TCR came from a man aged 50 to 60 who received an inactivated influenza vaccine. CDR3 region: CASSQELAGGPINNEQFF. CDR3 nucleotides: TGCGCCAGCAGCCAAGAATTAGCGGGAGGGCCGATAAACAATGAGCAGTTCTTC.